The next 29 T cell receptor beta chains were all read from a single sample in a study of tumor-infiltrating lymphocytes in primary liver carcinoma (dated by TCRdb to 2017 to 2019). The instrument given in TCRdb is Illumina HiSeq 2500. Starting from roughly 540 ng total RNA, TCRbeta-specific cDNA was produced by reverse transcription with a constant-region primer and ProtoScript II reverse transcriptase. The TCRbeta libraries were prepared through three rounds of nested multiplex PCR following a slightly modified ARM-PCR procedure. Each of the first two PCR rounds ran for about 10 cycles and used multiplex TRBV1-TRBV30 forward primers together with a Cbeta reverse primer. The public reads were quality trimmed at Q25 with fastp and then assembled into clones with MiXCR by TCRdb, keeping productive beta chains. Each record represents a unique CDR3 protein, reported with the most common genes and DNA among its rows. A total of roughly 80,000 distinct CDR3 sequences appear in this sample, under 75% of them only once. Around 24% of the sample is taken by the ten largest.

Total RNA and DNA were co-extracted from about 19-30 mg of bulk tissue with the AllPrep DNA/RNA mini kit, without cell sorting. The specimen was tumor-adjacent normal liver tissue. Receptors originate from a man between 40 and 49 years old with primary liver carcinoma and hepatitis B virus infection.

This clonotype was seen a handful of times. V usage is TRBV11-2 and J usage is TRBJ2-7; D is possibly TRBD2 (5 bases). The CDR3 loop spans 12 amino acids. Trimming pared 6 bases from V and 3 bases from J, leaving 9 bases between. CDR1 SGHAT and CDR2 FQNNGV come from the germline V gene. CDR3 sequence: CASSPGNYEQYF. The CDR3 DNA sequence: TGTGCCAGCAGTCCCGGGAACTACGAGCAGTACTTC.

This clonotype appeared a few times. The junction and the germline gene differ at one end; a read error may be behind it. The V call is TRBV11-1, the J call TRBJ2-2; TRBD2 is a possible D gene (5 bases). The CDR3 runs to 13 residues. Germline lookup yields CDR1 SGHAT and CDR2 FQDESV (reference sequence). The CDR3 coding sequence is TGTGCTAGCAGCTTATTACGTTTCGGGGAGCTGTTTTTC. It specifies CASSLLRFGELFF.

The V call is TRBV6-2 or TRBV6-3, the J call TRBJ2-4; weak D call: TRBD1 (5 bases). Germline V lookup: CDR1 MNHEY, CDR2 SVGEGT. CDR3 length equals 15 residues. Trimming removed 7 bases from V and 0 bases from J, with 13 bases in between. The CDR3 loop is CASKSTGSAKNIQYF. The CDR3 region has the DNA TGTGCCAGCAAATCCACAGGCTCAGCCAAAAACATTCAGTACTTC.

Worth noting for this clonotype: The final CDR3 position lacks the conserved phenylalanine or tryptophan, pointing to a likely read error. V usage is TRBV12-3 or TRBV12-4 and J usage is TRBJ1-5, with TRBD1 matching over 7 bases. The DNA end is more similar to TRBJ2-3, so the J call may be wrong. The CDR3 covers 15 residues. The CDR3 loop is CASRFGIGGHQPQYL. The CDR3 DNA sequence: TGTGCCAGCAGATTCGGGATAGGGGGCCATCAGCCCCAGTATTTA.

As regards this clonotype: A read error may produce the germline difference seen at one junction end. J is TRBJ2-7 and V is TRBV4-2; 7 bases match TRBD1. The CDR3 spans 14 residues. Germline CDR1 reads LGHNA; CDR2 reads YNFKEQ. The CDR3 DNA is TGTGCCTGCAGCCCATCGACAGGGCTCAACGAGCAGTACTTC. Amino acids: CACSPSTGLNEQYF.

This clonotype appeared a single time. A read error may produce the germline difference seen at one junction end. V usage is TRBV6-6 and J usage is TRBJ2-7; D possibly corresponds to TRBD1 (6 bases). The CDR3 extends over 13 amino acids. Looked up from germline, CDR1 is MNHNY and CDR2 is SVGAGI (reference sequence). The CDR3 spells CACSCRGGHEQYF. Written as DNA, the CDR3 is TGTGCCTGCAGTTGCAGGGGCGGTCACGAGCAGTACTTC.

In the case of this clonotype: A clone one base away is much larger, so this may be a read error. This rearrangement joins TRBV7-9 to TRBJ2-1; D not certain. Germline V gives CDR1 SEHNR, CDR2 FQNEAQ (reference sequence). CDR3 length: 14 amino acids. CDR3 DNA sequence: TGTGCCAACAGCTTTGGGCCAGGTCGGAATGAGCAGTTCTTC. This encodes CANSFGPGRNEQFF.

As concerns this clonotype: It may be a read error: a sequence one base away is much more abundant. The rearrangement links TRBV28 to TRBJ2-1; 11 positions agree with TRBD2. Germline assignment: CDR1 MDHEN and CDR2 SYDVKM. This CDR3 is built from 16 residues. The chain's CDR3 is CVSSFPLGLADNEQFF. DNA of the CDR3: TGTGTCAGCAGTTTCCCGCTGGGACTAGCGGACAATGAGCAGTTCTTC.

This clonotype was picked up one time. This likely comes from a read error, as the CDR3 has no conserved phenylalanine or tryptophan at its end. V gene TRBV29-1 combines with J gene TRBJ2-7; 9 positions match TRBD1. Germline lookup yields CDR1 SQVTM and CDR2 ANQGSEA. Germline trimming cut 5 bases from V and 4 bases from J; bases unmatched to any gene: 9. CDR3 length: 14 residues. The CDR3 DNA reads TGCAGCGTTTTACAGGGGGCTTTATCATACGAGCAGTACTTA. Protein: CSVLQGALSYEQYL.

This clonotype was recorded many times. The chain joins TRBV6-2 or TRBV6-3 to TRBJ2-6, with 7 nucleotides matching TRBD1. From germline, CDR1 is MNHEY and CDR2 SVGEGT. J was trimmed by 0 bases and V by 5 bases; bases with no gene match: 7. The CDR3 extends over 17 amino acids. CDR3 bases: TGTGCCAGCAGTAGGACAGGCCCTATCTCTGGGGCCAACGTCCTGACTTTC. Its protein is CASSRTGPISGANVLTF.

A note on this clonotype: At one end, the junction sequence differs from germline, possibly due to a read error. The CDR3 reads CASSLEIAPKAYEQYF. CDR3 DNA sequence: TGTGCAAGCAGCTTAGAGATTGCGCCAAAAGCCTACGAGCAGTACTTC. V gene TRBV11-2 combines with J gene TRBJ2-7; D not resolved. The CDR3 extends over 16 amino acids. Germline V gene sequence: CDR1 SGHAT, CDR2 FQNNGV.

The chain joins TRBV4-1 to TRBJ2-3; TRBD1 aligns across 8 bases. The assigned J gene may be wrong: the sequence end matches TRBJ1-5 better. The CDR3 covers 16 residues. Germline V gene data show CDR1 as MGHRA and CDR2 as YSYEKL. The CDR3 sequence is CASSQGLDRDADTQHF. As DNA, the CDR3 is TGCGCCAGCAGCCAAGGATTGGACAGGGACGCAGATACGCAGCATTTT.

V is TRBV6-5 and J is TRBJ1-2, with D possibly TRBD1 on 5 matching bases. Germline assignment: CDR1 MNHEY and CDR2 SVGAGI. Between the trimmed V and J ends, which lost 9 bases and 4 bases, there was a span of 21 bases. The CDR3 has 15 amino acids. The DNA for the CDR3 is TGTGCCAGTTGTTTCACGCAGGGAGGGATCTATGGCTACACCTTC. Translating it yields CASCFTQGGIYGYTF.

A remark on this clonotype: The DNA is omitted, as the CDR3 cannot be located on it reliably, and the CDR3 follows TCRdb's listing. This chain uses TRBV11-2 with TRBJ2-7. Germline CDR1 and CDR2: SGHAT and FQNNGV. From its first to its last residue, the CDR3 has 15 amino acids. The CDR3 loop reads CVSSLVGSGIYEWYF.

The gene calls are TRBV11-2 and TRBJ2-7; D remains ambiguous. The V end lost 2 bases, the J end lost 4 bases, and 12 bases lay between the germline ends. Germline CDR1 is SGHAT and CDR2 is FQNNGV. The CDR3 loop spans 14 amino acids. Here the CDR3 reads CASSLTNTAYEQYF. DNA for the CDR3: TGTGCCAGCAGCTTAACTAACACTGCTTACGAGCAGTACTTC.

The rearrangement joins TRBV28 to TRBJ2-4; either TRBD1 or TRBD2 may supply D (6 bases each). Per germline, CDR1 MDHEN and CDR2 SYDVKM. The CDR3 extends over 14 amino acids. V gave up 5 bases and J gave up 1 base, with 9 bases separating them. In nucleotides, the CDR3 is TGTGCCAGCAGTGGGGGGCCGGCCAAAAACATTCAGTACTTC. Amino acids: CASSGGPAKNIQYF.

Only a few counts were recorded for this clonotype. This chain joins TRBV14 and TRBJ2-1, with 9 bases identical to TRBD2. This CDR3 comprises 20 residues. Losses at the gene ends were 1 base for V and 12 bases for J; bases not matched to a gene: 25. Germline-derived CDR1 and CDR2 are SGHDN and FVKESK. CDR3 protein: CASSQATSGYLLGSYNRQFF. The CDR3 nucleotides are TGTGCCAGCAGCCAAGCAACTAGCGGGTACCTATTGGGCTCCTACAATAGGCAGTTCTTC.

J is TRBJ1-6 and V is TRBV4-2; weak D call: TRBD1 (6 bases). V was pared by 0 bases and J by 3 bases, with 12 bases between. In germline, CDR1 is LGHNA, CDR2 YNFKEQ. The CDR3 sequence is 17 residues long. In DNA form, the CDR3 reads TGTGCCAGCAGCCAAGATCCAGGGGAGAACTATAATTCACCCCTCCACTTT. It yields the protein CASSQDPGENYNSPLHF.

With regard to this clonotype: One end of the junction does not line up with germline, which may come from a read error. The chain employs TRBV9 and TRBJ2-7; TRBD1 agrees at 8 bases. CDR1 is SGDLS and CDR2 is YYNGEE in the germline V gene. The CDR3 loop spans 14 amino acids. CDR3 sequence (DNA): TGTGCCATCAGCGTGGGGACAGGTATATACGAGCAGTACTTC. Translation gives CAISVGTGIYEQYF.

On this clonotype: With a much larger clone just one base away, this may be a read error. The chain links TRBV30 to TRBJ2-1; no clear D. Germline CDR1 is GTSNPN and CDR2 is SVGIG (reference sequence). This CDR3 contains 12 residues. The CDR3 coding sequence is TGTGCCTGGAGGCCCTCCTACAATAAGCAGTTCTTC. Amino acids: CAWRPSYNKQFF.

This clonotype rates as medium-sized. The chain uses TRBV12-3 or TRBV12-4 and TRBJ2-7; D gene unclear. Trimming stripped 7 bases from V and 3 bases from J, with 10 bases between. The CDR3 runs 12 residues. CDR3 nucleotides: TGTGCCAGCACCTCGGGCCTCTACGAGCAGTACTTC. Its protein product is CASTSGLYEQYF.

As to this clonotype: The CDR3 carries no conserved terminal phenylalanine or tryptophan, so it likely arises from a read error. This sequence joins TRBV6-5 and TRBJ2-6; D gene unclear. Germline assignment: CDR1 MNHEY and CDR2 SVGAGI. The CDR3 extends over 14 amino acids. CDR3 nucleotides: TGTGCCAGCAACTCTGATACTGGGGTCAACGTCCTGACTCTC. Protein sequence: CASNSDTGVNVLTL.

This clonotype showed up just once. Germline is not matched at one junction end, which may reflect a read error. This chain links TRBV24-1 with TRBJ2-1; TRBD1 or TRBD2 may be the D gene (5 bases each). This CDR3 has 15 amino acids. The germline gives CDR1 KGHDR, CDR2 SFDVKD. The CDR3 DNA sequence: TGTGCCAACAGTGATATTCAGGGAGCGAACAATGAGCAGTTCTTC. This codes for CANSDIQGANNEQFF.

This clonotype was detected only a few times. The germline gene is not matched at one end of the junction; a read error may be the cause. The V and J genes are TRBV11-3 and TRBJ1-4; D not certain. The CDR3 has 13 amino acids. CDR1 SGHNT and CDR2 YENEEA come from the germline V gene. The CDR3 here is CASILVSGEKLFF. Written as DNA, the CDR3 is TGTGCCAGCATCTTAGTGTCCGGTGAAAAACTGTTTTTT.

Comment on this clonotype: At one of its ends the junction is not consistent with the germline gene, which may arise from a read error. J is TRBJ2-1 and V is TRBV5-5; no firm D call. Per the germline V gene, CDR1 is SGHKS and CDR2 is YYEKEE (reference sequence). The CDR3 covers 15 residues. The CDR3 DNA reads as TGTGCCAGCAGCTTGGTTCCCTGGCGGTACAATGAGCAGTCCTTC. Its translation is CASSLVPWRYNEQSF.

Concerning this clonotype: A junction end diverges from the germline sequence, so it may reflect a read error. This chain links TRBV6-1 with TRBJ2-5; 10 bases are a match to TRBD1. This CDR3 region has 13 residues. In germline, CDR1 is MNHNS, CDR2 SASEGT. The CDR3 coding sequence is TGTGCCAGCGGCGACAGGGGGCGTGAGTCCCAATACTTC. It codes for CASGDRGRESQYF.

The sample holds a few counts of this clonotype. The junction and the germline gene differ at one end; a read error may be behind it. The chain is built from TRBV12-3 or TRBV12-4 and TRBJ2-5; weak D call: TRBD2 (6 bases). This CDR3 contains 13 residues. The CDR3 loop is CSSSWGQGGTQYF. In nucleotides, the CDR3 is TGTTCCAGCAGTTGGGGTCAGGGAGGGACCCAGTACTTC.

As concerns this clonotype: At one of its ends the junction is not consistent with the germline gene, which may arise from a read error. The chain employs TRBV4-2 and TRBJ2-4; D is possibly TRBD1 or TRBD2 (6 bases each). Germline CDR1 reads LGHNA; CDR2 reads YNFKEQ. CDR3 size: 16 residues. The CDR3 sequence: CAGSPEGGGTKSIQYF. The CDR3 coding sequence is TGTGCCGGCAGCCCGGAGGGGGGTGGAACCAAAAGCATTCAGTACTTC.

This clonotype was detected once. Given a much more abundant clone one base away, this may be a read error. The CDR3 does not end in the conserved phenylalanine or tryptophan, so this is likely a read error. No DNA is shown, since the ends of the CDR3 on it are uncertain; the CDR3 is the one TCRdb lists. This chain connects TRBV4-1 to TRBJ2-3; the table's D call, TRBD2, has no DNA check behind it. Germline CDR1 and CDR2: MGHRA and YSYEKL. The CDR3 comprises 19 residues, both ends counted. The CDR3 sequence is CASSQDRGGRARVRNEQFL.